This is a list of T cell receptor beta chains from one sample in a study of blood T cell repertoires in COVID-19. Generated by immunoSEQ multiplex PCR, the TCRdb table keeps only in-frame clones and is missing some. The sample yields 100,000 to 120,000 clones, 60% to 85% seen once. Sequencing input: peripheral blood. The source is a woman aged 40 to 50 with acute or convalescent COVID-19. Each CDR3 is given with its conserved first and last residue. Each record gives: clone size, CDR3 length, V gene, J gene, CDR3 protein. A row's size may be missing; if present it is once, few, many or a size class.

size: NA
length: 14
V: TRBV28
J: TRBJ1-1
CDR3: CASSLSEGRTEAFF

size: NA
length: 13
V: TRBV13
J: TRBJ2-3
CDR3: CASSLRGSDTQYF

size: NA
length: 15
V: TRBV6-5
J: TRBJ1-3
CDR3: CASSSSQGFGNTIYF

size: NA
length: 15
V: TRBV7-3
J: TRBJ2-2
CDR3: CASSLAGHSTGELFF

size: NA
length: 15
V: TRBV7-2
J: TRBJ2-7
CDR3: CASSSRGTSPYEQYF

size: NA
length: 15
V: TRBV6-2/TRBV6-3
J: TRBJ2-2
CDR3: CASSFRAANTGELFF

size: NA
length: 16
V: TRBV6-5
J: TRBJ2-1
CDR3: CASSYSGGAAFGEQFF

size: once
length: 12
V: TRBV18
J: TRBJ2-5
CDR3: CASSPQDETQYF

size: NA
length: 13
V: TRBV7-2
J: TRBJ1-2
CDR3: CASSLATEYGYTF

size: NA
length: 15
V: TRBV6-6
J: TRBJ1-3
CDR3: CASSPPGTTGNTIYF

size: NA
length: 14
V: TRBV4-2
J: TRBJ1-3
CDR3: CASSRSRDGNTIYF

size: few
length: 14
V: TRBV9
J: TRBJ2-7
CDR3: CASSVHGVANEQYF

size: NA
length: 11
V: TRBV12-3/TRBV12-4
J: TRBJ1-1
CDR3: CASSFHSEAFF

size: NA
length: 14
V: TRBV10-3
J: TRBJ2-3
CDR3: CASCRDRGLDTQYF

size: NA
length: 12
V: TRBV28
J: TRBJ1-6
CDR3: CASSRVFSPLHF

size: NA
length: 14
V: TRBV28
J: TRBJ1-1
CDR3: CASSFPGTGTEAFF

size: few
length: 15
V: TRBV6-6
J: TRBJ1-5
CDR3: CASSYSRPPNQPQHF

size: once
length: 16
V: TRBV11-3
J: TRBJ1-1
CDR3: CASSFILPRIDTEAFF

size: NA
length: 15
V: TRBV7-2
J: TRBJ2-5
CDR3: CASSLGWDNQETQYF

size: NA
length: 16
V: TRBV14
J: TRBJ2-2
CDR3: CASSQGTRRAAGELFF

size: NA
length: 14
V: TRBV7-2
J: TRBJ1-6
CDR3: CASSPGQRNSPLHF

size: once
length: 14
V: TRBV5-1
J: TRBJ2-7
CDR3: CASSLEKSSYEQYF

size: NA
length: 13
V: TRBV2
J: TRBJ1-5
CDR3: CASRRTGEQPQHF

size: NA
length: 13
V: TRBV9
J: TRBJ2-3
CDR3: CASGTSGTDTQYF

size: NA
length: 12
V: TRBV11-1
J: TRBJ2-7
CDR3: CASSGQGREQYF

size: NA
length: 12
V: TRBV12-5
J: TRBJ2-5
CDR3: CASGLTQETQYF

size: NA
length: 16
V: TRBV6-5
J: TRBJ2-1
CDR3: CASSYVRGAGYNEQFF

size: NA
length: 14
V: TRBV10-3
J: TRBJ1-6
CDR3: CAISESGQIDPLHF

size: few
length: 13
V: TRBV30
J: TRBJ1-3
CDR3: CAWSTGSGNTIYF

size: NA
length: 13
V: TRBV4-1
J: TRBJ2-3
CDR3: CASSKQGADTQYF

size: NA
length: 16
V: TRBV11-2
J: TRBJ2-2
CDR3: CASSRRDFSPAGELFF

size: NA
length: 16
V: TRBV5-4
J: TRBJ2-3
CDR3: CASSFPLAGGPDTQYF

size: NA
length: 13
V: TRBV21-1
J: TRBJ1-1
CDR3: CASSKQMNTEAFF

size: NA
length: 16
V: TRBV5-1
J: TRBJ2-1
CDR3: CASSWLPAGGYNEQFF

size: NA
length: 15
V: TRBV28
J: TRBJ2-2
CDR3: CASSGRETNTGELFF

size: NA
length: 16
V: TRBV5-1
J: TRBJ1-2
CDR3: CASSLTGDRSSYGYTF

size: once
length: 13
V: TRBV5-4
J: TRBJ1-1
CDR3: CASFSQVGTEAFF

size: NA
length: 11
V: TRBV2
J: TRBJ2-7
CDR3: CASMQDYEQYF

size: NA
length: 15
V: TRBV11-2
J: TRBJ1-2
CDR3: CASTQLTGGGYGYTF

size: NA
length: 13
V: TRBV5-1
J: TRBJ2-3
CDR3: CASSPGGTDTQYF

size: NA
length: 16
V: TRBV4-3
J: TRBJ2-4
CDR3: CASSQVGGAERNIQYF

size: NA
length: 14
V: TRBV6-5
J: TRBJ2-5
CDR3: CASREAPWTETQYF

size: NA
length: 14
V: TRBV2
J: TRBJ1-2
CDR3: CASSPGTGLGGYTF

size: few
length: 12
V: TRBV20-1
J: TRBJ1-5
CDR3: CSASAGGQPQHF

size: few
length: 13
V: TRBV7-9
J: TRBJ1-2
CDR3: CASSLYEAVDYTF

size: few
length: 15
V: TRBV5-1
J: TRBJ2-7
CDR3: CASSLAGSGDYEQYF

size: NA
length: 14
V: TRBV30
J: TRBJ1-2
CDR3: CAWAPRQSAYGYTF

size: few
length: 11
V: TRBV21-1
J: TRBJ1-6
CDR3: CASSLRQGFHF

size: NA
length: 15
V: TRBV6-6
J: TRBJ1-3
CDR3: CASSSTDSSGNTIYF

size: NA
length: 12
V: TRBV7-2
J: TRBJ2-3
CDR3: CASSFYTDTQYF

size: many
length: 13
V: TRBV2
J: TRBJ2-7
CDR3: CASSRGIDYEQYF

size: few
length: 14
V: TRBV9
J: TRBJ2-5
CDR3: CASSGRGTQETQYF

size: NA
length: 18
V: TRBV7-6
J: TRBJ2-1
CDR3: CASTLGPQGVISYNEQFF

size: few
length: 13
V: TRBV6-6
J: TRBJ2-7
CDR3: CASRPTEAYEQYF

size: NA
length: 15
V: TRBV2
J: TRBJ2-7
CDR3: CASSESGASSYEQYF

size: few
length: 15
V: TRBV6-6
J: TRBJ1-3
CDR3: CASSLEGGSGNTIYF

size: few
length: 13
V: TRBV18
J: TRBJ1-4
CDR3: CASYIGQGGKLFF

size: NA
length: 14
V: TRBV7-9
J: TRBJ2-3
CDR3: CASSPGTGSDTQYF

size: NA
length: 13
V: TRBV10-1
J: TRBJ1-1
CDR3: CASSEQGSTEAFF

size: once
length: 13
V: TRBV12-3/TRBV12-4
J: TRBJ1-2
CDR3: CASRHQGAEGYTF